The 8 T cell receptor beta chains below come from one sample, sequenced in a study of T cells after yellow fever vaccination. TCRdb re-analysed the 5' RACE reads in MiXCR, keeping a single row per CDR3 protein. The table shows more than 350,000 distinct CDR3 sequences, with 11% occurring only once. Sequencing was performed on PBMCs, taken on the day of the first yellow fever vaccination. Receptor source: a man aged 18 to 35 who received the YFV17D yellow fever vaccine.

V usage is TRBV5-1 and J usage is TRBJ2-3; no firm D call. This CDR3 has 16 amino acids. Germline CDR1 SGHRS, CDR2 YFSETQ. Trimming stripped 2 bases from V and 0 bases from J, with 13 bases between. The CDR3 region is CASSFLATGSTDTQYF. The CDR3 DNA reads TGCGCCAGCAGCTTCTTAGCTACCGGTAGCACAGATACGCAGTATTTT.

The chain carries TRBV4-3 and TRBJ2-5; 11 nucleotides match TRBD2. Per germline, CDR1 LGHNA and CDR2 YSLEER. CDR3 length: 18 amino acids. J lost 2 bases, V lost 1 base, and 9 bases had no gene match. This chain's CDR3 is CASSQVGDSGGGQETQYF. Written as DNA, the CDR3 is TGCGCCAGCAGCCAAGTCGGAGATAGCGGGGGGGGTCAAGAGACCCAGTACTTC.

V is TRBV5-1 and J is TRBJ1-2; 7 nucleotides match TRBD1. Germline values: CDR1 SGHRS, CDR2 YFSETQ. V was pared by 2 bases and J by 4 bases, with 11 bases of the junction left unmatched. The CDR3 spans 16 residues. CDR3 in DNA: TGCGCCAGCAGCTTCCCCGAGACAGGGATCAGCTATGGCTACACCTTC. Translating it yields CASSFPETGISYGYTF.

The J gene is TRBJ2-7, the V gene TRBV20-1; TRBD2 aligns across 10 bases. The CDR3 runs to 14 residues. V gave up 4 bases and J gave up 8 bases; unmatched junction bases: 11. From germline, CDR1 is DFQATT and CDR2 SNEGSKA (reference sequence). This chain's CDR3 is CSATTGTSVYKQYF. CDR3 bases: TGCAGTGCTACAACCGGGACTAGCGTGTATAAGCAGTACTTC.

The chain uses TRBV11-2 and TRBJ2-1; 8 bases line up with TRBD2. From germline, CDR1 is SGHAT and CDR2 FQNNGV. This CDR3 is built from 17 residues. With 0 bases clipped from V and 9 bases from J, the junction kept 13 bases outside the gene matches. The chain's CDR3 is CASSLDPQRGRRGEQFF. DNA for the CDR3: TGTGCCAGCAGCTTAGATCCCCAGCGGGGGCGACGAGGTGAGCAGTTCTTC.

This clonotype came up a few times. The chain combines TRBV11-2 with TRBJ2-7, with 10 bases lining up with TRBD1. Germline V gives CDR1 SGHAT, CDR2 FQNNGV. CDR3 length: 15 residues. The trim removed 5 bases at V and 6 bases at J, leaving 10 bases unmatched. CDR3 amino acids: CASSIAGTGAREQYV. CDR3 in DNA: TGTGCCAGCAGCATTGCGGGGACAGGGGCTCGCGAGCAGTACGTC.

This clonotype was observed a handful of times. The rearrangement uses TRBV12-3 or TRBV12-4 and TRBJ1-6, with D uncertain. The CDR3 covers 13 residues. Trimming removed 1 base at V and 10 bases at J, with 8 bases between. CDR3 loop: CASSLGLESPLHF. The CDR3 DNA reads as TGTGCCAGCAGTTTAGGTCTGGAGTCACCCCTCCACTTT.

The chain carries TRBV6-2 or TRBV6-3 and TRBJ2-3; D ambiguous. The ends were cut back, 2 bases at V and 7 bases at J, with 22 bases in the middle. Germline V gene lookup returns CDR1 MNHEY and CDR2 SVGEGT. The CDR3 runs 17 residues. CDR3 region: CASSYPNGRSARYTQYF. DNA for the CDR3: TGTGCCAGCAGTTACCCGAACGGGCGGAGCGCTCGCTATACGCAGTATTTT.